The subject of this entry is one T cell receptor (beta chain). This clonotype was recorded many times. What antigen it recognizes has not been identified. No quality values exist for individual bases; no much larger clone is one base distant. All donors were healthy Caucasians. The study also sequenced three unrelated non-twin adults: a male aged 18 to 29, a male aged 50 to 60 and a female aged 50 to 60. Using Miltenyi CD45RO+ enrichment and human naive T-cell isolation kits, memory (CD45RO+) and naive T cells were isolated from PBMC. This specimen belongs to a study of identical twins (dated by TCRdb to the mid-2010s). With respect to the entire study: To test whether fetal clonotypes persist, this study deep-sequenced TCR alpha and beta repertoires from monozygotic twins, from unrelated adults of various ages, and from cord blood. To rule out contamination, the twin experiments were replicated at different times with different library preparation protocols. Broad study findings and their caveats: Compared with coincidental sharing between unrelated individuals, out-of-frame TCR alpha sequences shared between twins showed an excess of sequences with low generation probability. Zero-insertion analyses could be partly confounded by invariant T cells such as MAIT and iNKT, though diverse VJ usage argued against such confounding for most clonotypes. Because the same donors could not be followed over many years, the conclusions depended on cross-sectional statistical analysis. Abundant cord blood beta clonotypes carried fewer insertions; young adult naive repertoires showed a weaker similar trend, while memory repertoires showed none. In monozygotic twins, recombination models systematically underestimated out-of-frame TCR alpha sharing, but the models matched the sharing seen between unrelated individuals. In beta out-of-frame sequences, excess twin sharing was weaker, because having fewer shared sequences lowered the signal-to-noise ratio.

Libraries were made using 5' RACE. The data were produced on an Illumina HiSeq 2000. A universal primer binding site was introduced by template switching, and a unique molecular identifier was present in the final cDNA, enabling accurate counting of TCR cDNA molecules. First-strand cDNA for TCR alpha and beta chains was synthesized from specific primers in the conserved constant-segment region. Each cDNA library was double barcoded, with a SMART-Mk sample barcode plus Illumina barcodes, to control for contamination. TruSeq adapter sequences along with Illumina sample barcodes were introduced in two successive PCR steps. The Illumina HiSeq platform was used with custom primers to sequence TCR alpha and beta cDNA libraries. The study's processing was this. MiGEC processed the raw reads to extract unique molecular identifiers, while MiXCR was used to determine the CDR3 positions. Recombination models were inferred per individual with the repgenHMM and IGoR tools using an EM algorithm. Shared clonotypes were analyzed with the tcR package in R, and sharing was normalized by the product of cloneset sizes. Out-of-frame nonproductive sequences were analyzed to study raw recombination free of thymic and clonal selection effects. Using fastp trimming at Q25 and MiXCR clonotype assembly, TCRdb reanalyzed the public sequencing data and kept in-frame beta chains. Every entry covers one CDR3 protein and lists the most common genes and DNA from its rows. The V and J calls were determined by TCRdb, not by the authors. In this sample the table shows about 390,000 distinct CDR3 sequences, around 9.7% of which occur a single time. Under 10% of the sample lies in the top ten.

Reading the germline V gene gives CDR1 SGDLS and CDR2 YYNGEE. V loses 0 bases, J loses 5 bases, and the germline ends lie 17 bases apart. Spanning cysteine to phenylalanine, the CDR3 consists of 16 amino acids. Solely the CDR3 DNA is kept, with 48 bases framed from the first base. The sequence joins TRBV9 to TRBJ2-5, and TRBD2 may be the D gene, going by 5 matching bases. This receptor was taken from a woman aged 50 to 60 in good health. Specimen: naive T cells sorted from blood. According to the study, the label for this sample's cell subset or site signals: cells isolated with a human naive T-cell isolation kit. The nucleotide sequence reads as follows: TGTGCCAGCAGCGTAGATTTAGGACCCAGAGGGGAGACCCAGTACTTC. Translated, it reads CASSVDLGPRGETQYF.